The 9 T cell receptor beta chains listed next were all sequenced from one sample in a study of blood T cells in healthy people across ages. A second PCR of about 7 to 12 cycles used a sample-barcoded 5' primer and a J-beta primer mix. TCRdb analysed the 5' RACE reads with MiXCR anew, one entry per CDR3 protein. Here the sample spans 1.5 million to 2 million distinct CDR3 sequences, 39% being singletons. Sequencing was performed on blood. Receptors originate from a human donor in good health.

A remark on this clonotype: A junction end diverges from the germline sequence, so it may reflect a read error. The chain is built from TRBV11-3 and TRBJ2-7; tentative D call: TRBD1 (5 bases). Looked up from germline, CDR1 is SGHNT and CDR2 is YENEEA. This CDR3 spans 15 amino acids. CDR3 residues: CAGSFDSLDLYEQYF. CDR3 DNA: TGTGCCGGCAGCTTTGACAGCTTAGACCTCTACGAGCAGTACTTC.

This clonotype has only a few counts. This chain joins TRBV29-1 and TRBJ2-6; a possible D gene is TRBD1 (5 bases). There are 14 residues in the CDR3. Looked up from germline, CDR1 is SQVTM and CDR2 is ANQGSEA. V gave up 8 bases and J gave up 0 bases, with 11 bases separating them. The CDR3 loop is CSLAQGSGANVLTF. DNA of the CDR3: TGCAGCCTCGCCCAGGGCTCTGGGGCCAACGTCCTGACTTTC. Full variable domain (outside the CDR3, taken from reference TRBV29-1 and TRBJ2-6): SAVISQKPSRDICQRGTSLTIQCQVDSQVTMMFWYRQQPGQSLTLIATANQGSEATYESGFVIDKFPISRPNLTFSTLTVSNMSPEDSSIYLCSLAQGSGANVLTFGAGSRLTVL.

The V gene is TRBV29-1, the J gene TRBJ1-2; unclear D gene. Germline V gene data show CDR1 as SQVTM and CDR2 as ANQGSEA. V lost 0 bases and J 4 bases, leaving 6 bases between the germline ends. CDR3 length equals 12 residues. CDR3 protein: CSVEEAGYGYTF. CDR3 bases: TGCAGCGTTGAAGAAGCGGGCTATGGCTACACCTTC.

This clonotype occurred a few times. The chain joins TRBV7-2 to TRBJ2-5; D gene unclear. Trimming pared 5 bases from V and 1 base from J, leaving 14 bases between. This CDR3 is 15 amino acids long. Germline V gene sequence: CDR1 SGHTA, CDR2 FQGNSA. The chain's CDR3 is CASSGVANLQETQYF. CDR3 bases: TGTGCCAGCAGCGGTGTAGCCAACCTCCAAGAGACCCAGTACTTC.

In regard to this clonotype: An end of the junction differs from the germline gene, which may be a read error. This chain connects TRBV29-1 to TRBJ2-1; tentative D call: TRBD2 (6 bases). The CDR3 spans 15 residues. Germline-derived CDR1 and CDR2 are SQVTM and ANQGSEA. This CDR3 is CSVEEGTETYNERFF. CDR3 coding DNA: TGCAGCGTAGAGGAGGGGACGGAGACCTACAATGAGCGGTTCTTC.

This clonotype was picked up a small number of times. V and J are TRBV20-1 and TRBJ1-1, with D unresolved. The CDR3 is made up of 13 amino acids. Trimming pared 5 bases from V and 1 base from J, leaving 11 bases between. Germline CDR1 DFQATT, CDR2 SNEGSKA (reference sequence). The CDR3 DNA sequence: TGCAGTGCTCCTACAGACCAGAACACTGAAGCTTTCTTT. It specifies CSAPTDQNTEAFF.

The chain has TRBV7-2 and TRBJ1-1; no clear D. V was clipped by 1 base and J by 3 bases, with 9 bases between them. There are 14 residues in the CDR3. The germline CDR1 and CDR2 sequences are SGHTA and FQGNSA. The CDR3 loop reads CASSLDGRHTEAFF. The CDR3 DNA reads TGTGCCAGCAGCTTAGACGGACGGCACACTGAAGCTTTCTTT.

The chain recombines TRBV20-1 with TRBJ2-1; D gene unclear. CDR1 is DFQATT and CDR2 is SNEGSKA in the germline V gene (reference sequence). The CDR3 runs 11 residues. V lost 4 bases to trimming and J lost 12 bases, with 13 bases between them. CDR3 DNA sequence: TGCAGTGCTATACCCAACCGCGGGCAGTTCTTC. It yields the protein CSAIPNRGQFF.

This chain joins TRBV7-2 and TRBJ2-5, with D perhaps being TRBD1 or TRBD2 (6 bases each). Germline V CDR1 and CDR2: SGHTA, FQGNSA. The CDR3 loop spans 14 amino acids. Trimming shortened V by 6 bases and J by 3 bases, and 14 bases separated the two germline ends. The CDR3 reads CASSLGGSKETQYF. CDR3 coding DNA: TGTGCCAGCAGTTTGGGGGGCTCCAAAGAGACCCAGTACTTC.